The next 4 T cell receptor beta chains were all read from a single sample in a study of T cells in Graves' hyperthyroidism and ophthalmopathy. Amplification yielded TCR beta CDR3 regions, with RNA transcripts as the source. HTBI primers were employed in a first-round RT-PCR of the TCR CDR3. TCRdb re-analysed the multiplex PCR reads in MiXCR, keeping a single row per CDR3 protein. This repertoire shows some 350,000 distinct CDR3 sequences, approximately 13% found once; its top ten account for almost 35%. Sequences were obtained from blood. The origin of the receptors is a woman aged 40 to 50 with Graves' ophthalmopathy.

Ten or more counts support this clonotype. The V and J genes are TRBV11-3 and TRBJ2-5, with D uncertain. The V end lost 6 bases, the J end lost 5 bases, and 7 bases lay between the germline ends. The CDR3 length is 11 residues. CDR1 SGHNT and CDR2 YENEEA come from the germline V gene. The CDR3 spells CASRMGETQYF. The CDR3 DNA is TGTGCCAGCAGGATGGGTGAGACCCAGTACTTC.

This clonotype turned up a few times. This sequence may be a read error, since a much larger clone differs from it by one base. The chain links TRBV12-3 or TRBV12-4 to TRBJ1-1; D is undetermined. The CDR3 has 11 amino acids. The CDR3 DNA sequence: TGTGGCAGCAACGCTGACACTGAAGCTTTCTTT. Encoded protein: CGSNADTEAFF.

The V call is TRBV9, the J call TRBJ2-2; D unclear. There are 13 residues in the CDR3. Deletions cut 0 bases from V and 9 bases from J, with 9 bases between. The germline V gene has CDR1 SGDLS and CDR2 YYNGEE. The CDR3 nucleotides read TGTGCCAGCAGCGTAGGTCGGGTCAGGGAGCTGTTTTTT. It yields the protein CASSVGRVRELFF.

The genes are TRBV6-1 and TRBJ1-2, with D unresolved. V lost 1 base, J lost 12 bases, and 21 bases lay in between. Germline-derived CDR1 and CDR2 are MNHNS and SASEGT. This CDR3 spans 15 amino acids. CDR3 DNA sequence: TGTGCCAGCAGTGAAGAGGTGCTGACAATCAATTTGGACACCTTC. Protein sequence: CASSEEVLTINLDTF.